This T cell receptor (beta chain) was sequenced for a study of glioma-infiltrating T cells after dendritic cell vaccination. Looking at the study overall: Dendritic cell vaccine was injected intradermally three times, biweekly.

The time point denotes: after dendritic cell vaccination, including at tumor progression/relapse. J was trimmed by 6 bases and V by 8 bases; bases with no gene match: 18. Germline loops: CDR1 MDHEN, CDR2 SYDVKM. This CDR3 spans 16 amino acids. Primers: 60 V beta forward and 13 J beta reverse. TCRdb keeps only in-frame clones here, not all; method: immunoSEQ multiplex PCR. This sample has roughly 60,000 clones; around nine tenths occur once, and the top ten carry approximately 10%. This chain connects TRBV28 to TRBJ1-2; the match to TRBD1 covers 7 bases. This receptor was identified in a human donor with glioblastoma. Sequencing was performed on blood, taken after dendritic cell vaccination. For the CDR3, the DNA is TGTGCCAGCTGCCAGGAAGAAACAAGACAGGGCCATGGCTACACCTTC. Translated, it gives CASCQEETRQGHGYTF.